These 24 T cell receptor beta chains share one sample of origin, sequenced in a study of T-cell memory formation after mild COVID-19. A single record per CDR3 protein comes from TCRdb applying MiXCR to the 5' RACE reads. The sample records about 130,000 distinct CDR3 sequences, approximately 5.9% being singletons. Sequencing was performed on PBMCs or a T cell subset sorted from them (not recorded which). The receptors come from an adult woman who had mild COVID-19 (a few samples of this study predate the infection). Cell type and time point are not known.

The CDR3 loop reads CASSQVTSGNTIYF. In DNA, the CDR3 is TGTGCCAGCAGCCAAGTAACTTCGGGAAACACCATATATTTT. The chain links TRBV3-1 to TRBJ1-3; unclear D gene. Trimming shortened V by 1 base and J by 4 bases, and 8 bases separated the two germline ends. CDR1 is LGHDT, CDR2 YNNKEL, per germline (reference sequence). CDR3 size: 14 residues.

This clonotype came up a few times. The gene calls are TRBV3-1 and TRBJ1-1; no clear D. CDR1 is LGHDT, CDR2 YNNKEL, per germline (reference sequence). CDR3 length: 15 amino acids. Trimming removed 0 bases from V and 1 base from J, with 9 bases in between. CDR3 protein: CASSQESRQNTEAFF. The DNA of the CDR3 is TGTGCCAGCAGCCAAGAGTCAAGGCAGAACACTGAAGCTTTCTTT.

This clonotype was observed at least ten times. The rearrangement links TRBV24-1 to TRBJ2-1; unclear D gene. The ends were cut back, 0 bases at V and 8 bases at J, with 10 bases in the middle. CDR3 length: 14 amino acids. Looked up from germline, CDR1 is KGHDR and CDR2 is SFDVKD. Written as DNA, the CDR3 is TGTGCCACCAGTGATTTGCAAGTGGTCCATGAGCAGTTCTTC. Translated: CATSDLQVVHEQFF.

This clonotype showed up many times. This chain's CDR3 is CASSAGAGEQYF. In nucleotides, the CDR3 is TGTGCCAGCTCCGCAGGGGCCGGCGAGCAGTACTTC. The gene calls are TRBV6-1 and TRBJ2-7; D possibly corresponds to TRBD1 (6 bases). The CDR3 spans 12 residues. With 8 bases removed from V and 6 bases from J, the gap between germline ends came to 14 bases. Per germline, CDR1 MNHNS and CDR2 SASEGT.

This clonotype was detected only a few times. This rearrangement joins TRBV5-1 to TRBJ2-6; D is unclear. Germline-derived CDR1 and CDR2 are SGHRS and YFSETQ. CDR3 length: 15 amino acids. Deletions cut 4 bases from V and 0 bases from J, with 8 bases between. This chain's CDR3 is CASSHDTSGANVLTF. CDR3 in DNA: TGCGCCAGCAGCCATGACACCTCTGGGGCCAACGTCCTGACTTTC.

At least ten counts were recorded for this clonotype. The chain recombines TRBV11-2 with TRBJ2-7; the D gene could be TRBD1 or TRBD2 (5 bases each). This CDR3 comprises 14 residues. The V end lost 4 bases, the J end lost 1 base, and 11 bases lay between the germline ends. The germline V gene encodes CDR1 SGHAT and CDR2 FQNNGV. The CDR3 protein is CASSSGTGSYEQYF. CDR3 DNA sequence: TGTGCCAGCAGCTCGGGGACGGGTTCCTACGAGCAGTACTTC.

This clonotype appeared a few times. V is TRBV20-1 and J is TRBJ2-1; maybe TRBD1 (5 bases). CDR1 DFQATT and CDR2 SNEGSKA come from the germline V gene (reference sequence). CDR3 length: 11 amino acids. V was pared by 4 bases and J by 7 bases, with 8 bases between. CDR3 loop: CSATGRNEQFF. The CDR3 DNA is TGCAGTGCTACAGGGCGGAATGAGCAGTTCTTC.

Many counts were recorded for this clonotype. The chain employs TRBV12-3 or TRBV12-4 and TRBJ2-3; 8 bases line up with TRBD2. V lost 7 bases and J lost 6; bases outside the gene matches: 15. The CDR3 contains 16 residues. The CDR3 here is CASTRSGAPSWDTQYF. DNA of the CDR3: TGTGCCAGCACGCGTAGCGGGGCTCCGAGTTGGGATACGCAGTATTTT.

This clonotype was seen a handful of times. V is TRBV15 and J is TRBJ1-6, with unresolved D. V lost 0 bases and J 4 bases, leaving 7 bases between the germline ends. Germline CDR1 reads LNHNV; CDR2 reads YYDKDF (reference sequence). This CDR3 is 15 amino acids long. The CDR3 sequence is CATSRDPEYNSPLHF. CDR3 coding DNA: TGTGCCACCAGCAGAGACCCTGAATATAATTCACCCCTCCACTTT.

In its sample, this clonotype was seen a few times. At one end the junction does not follow the germline gene, possibly because of a read error. This chain connects TRBV6-5 to TRBJ2-1, with 9 positions matching TRBD1. Looked up from germline, CDR1 is MNHEY and CDR2 is SVGAGI. This CDR3 is 16 amino acids long. In nucleotides, the CDR3 is TGTGCCAGCAGACTGACCGGGACAGGGTCCTACACTGAGCAGTTCTTC. Residues: CASRLTGTGSYTEQFF.

This clonotype was detected only a few times. The chain's CDR3 is CASSSQGATTYGYTF. Here the CDR3 DNA reads TGCGCCAGCAGCTCACAGGGGGCCACCACCTATGGCTACACCTTC. The chain couples TRBV5-1 to TRBJ1-2, with 9 bases lining up with TRBD1. Germline lookup yields CDR1 SGHRS and CDR2 YFSETQ. The trim removed 3 bases at V and 4 bases at J, leaving 7 bases unmatched. This CDR3 region has 15 residues.

This clonotype has a count of ten or more. The V and J genes are TRBV5-1 and TRBJ2-3; 10 bases are a match to TRBD1. Germline-derived CDR1 and CDR2 are SGHRS and YFSETQ. V lost 5 bases and J lost 4; bases outside the gene matches: 7. This CDR3 is built from 15 residues. CDR3 sequence: CASRAGTGAADTQYF. CDR3 coding DNA: TGCGCCAGCAGAGCCGGGACAGGGGCGGCAGATACGCAGTATTTT.

V usage is TRBV5-4 and J usage is TRBJ2-7, with 10 bases lining up with TRBD1. The V gene's germline CDR1 is SGHNT and CDR2 YYREEE (reference sequence). V shed 0 bases, J shed 2 bases, and the junction held 5 bases outside the gene matches. The CDR3 is 16 amino acids. The CDR3 reads CASSLGTGGSAYEQYF. The CDR3 bases are TGTGCCAGCAGCTTGGGGACAGGGGGTTCCGCCTACGAGCAGTACTTC.

This clonotype was counted between two and nine times. The genes are TRBV12-3 or TRBV12-4 and TRBJ2-5, with 9 bases lining up with TRBD2. V lost 2 bases to trimming and J lost 6 bases; unmatched junction nucleotides: 13. CDR3 length: 17 amino acids. CDR3 nucleotide sequence: TGTGCCAGCAGTTTATCGGCTAGCGGGGCCGGGGGGCAGACCCAGTACTTC. Protein: CASSLSASGAGGQTQYF.

This clonotype was picked up many times. The CDR3 loop is CATRQFGTNTGELFF. The CDR3 DNA reads TGTGCCACCAGACAGTTTGGAACGAACACCGGGGAGCTGTTTTTT. The chain has TRBV27 and TRBJ2-2, with D possibly matching TRBD1 (5 bases). CDR1 is MNHEY and CDR2 is SMNVEV in the germline V gene (reference sequence). Trimming removed 10 bases at V and 0 bases at J, with 15 bases between. The CDR3 is 15 residues long.

V gene TRBV4-3 combines with J gene TRBJ2-3; no clear D. The CDR3 is made up of 16 amino acids. Germline V lookup: CDR1 LGHNA, CDR2 YSLEER. V was pared by 0 bases and J by 1 base, with 11 bases between. The CDR3 loop reads CASSQDRHGRTDTQYF. The CDR3 DNA follows: TGCGCCAGCAGCCAAGACCGACACGGTCGCACAGATACGCAGTATTTT.

This chain uses TRBV6-6 with TRBJ1-4; D remains unclear. The V end was cut by 7 bases, the J end by 5 bases, with 5 bases between. The CDR3 is made up of 11 amino acids. Germline lookup yields CDR1 MNHNY and CDR2 SVGAGI (reference sequence). In DNA form, the CDR3 reads TGTGCCAGCATTGCGAATGAAAAACTGTTTTTT. Translation: CASIANEKLFF.

V gene TRBV12-3 or TRBV12-4 combines with J gene TRBJ2-3; a weak D match, TRBD2 (5 bases). The CDR3 runs to 14 residues. V was pared by 8 bases and J by 4 bases, with 16 bases between. This CDR3 is CASLSSVEADTQYF. In DNA form, the CDR3 reads TGTGCCAGCCTCTCATCCGTGGAGGCAGATACGCAGTATTTT.

This clonotype turned up a few times. The chain joins TRBV18 to TRBJ1-4, with D hard to call. This CDR3 is built from 18 residues. Germline V lookup: CDR1 KGHSH, CDR2 LQKENI. V was clipped by 3 bases and J by 1 base, with 18 bases between them. CDR3 nucleotides: TGTGCCAGCTCACCTTCCGGGATCTCGCCTGGAACTAATGAAAAACTGTTTTTT. Residues: CASSPSGISPGTNEKLFF.

This clonotype was detected many times. The rearrangement uses TRBV30 and TRBJ2-1, with TRBD1 matching 9 bases. V trimming: 2 bases; J trimming: 8 bases; junction bases outside the gene matches: 4. CDR3 length equals 13 residues. Germline lookup yields CDR1 GTSNPN and CDR2 SVGIG (reference sequence). CDR3 nucleotide sequence: TGTGCCTGGAGTTGGACAGGGGCCGATGAGCAGTTCTTC. Its protein is CAWSWTGADEQFF.

This clonotype has ten or more counts. In DNA form, the CDR3 reads TGCAGTGCTACCGGGGTTCAAGAGACCCAGTACTTC. Translating gives CSATGVQETQYF. V gene TRBV20-1 combines with J gene TRBJ2-5; weak D call: TRBD2 (5 bases). The V end lost 4 bases, the J end lost 2 bases, and 8 bases lay between the germline ends. The CDR3 covers 12 residues. Germline CDR1 reads DFQATT; CDR2 reads SNEGSKA (reference sequence).

This clonotype came up a few times. This chain connects TRBV5-1 to TRBJ2-2; tentatively, D is TRBD2 (5 bases). V lost 4 bases to trimming and J lost 4 bases, with 23 bases between them. The CDR3 sequence is 18 residues long. The germline V gene encodes CDR1 SGHRS and CDR2 YFSETQ. CDR3 DNA: TGCGCCAGCAGCCCTACCATTAGTGGGCTAGGAGGCACCGGGGAGCTGTTTTTT. This codes for CASSPTISGLGGTGELFF. The complete variable domain, with remaining parts taken from reference TRBV5-1 and TRBJ2-2, reads KAGVTQTPRYLIKTRGQQVTLSCSPISGHRSVSWYQQTPGQGLQFLFEYFSETQRNKGNFPGRFSGRQFSNSRSEMNVSTLELGDSALYLCASSPTISGLGGTGELFFGEGSRLTVL.

In this sample, this clonotype turned up a few times. The chain recombines TRBV30 with TRBJ2-1, with 8 bases aligning to TRBD2. J gave up 4 bases and V 3 bases, and 8 bases lay outside the gene matches. The V gene's germline CDR1 is GTSNPN and CDR2 SVGIG (reference sequence). The CDR3 spans 15 residues. CDR3 amino acids: CAWSASGGAYNEQFF. DNA for the CDR3: TGTGCCTGGAGCGCGAGCGGGGGAGCTTACAATGAGCAGTTCTTC. Drawing the rest from reference TRBV30 and TRBJ2-1, the complete variable domain is SQTIHQWPATLVQPVGSPLSLECTVEGTSNPNLYWYRQAAGRGLQLLFYSVGIGQISSEVPQNLSASRPQDRQFILSSKKLLLSDSGFYLCAWSASGGAYNEQFFGPGTRLTVL.

This clonotype has at least ten counts. This chain connects TRBV5-5 to TRBJ2-1; 7 nucleotides line up with TRBD1. Germline V gives CDR1 SGHKS, CDR2 YYEKEE (reference sequence). The CDR3 runs 15 residues. V lost 1 base to trimming and J lost 6 bases; unmatched junction nucleotides: 7. The CDR3 DNA is TGTGCCAGCAGCTTGAGGCAGGGGGTCGGCAATGAGCAGTTCTTC. This translates into CASSLRQGVGNEQFF.